These 5 T cell receptor beta chains share one sample of origin, sequenced in a study of PD-1 blockade in classical Hodgkin lymphoma. TCRdb's copy holds only in-frame clones and misses some; the assay was immunoSEQ multiplex PCR. The sample lists 20,000 to 25,000 clones; over 70% were seen once. As to time point: cycle 4 day 1 (C4D1), after less than 7 weeks of nivolumab. Brentuximab vedotin exposure varied, and every patient relapsed after autologous stem cell transplantation. This specimen was peripheral blood mononuclear cells (PBMCs), taken before the fourth cycle of nivolumab. These receptors were collected from a human donor with classical Hodgkin lymphoma.

J is TRBJ2-3 and V is TRBV7-2; TRBD2 matches at 7 bases. The length of the CDR3 is 16 residues. Germline V gives CDR1 SGHTA, CDR2 FQGNSA. After removal of 5 bases from V and 4 bases from J, the junction contained 12 bases not matched to a gene. The CDR3, as DNA: TGTGCCAGCAGCCAAAGGCCTAGCGGAACCTCAGATACGCAGTATTTT. Its translation is CASSQRPSGTSDTQYF.

The chain employs TRBV5-1 and TRBJ2-7, with 7 positions matching TRBD2. In germline, CDR1 is SGHRS, CDR2 YFSETQ. The CDR3 loop spans 12 amino acids. V trimming: 5 bases; J trimming: 4 bases; junction bases outside the gene matches: 3. CDR3 sequence: CASSHGRYEQYF. In DNA form, the CDR3 reads TGCGCCAGCAGTCACGGGAGGTACGAGCAGTACTTC.

The rearrangement uses TRBV7-8 and TRBJ2-1; no definite D call. CDR1 and CDR2 from the germline V gene are SGHVS and FQNEAQ. V was shortened by 3 bases and J by 2 bases, with 8 bases between the two germline ends. The CDR3 totals 14 residues. The CDR3 DNA reads as TGTGCCAGCAGCTTGGACCGAGCCTACAATGAGCAGTTCTTC. Its protein is CASSLDRAYNEQFF.

As DNA, the CDR3 is TGTGCCAGCAGCACAGGCTCTGGGGCCAACGTCCTGACTTTC. This codes for CASSTGSGANVLTF. V gene TRBV2 combines with J gene TRBJ2-6; D is possibly TRBD1 (5 bases). CDR3 length: 14 residues. Trimming pared 6 bases from V and 0 bases from J, leaving 6 bases between. The germline CDR1 and CDR2 sequences are SNHLY and FYNNEI.

The genes are TRBV7-3 and TRBJ2-7, with TRBD1 matching over 8 bases. The J segment lost 1 base and the V segment lost 5 bases, leaving 7 bases of the junction unmatched. Germline V gives CDR1 SGHTA, CDR2 FQGTGA. The CDR3 contains 15 residues. CDR3 bases: TGTGCCAGCAGCCGAGACAGGGGCACTTCCTACGAGCAGTACTTC. Its translation is CASSRDRGTSYEQYF. Combining the CDR3 with reference TRBV7-3 and TRBJ2-7 gives the whole variable domain GAGVSQTPSNKVTEKGKYVELRCDPISGHTALYWYRQSLGQGPEFLIYFQGTGAADDSGLPNDRFFAVRPEGSVSTLKIQRTERGDSAVYLCASSRDRGTSYEQYFGPGTRLTVT.